This record concerns one T cell receptor (beta chain) sequence. The record originates from a study of blood T cell repertoires in COVID-19. The table came from immunoSEQ multiplex PCR; TCRdb's copy has only in-frame clones and leaves some out. Of about 250,000 clones in the sample, around 83% were seen once. Trimming stripped 2 bases from V and 4 bases from J, with 9 bases between. The germline V gene has CDR1 LGHDT and CDR2 YNNKEL (reference sequence). This CDR3 contains 13 residues. The clonotype comes from a man older than 75 with acute or convalescent COVID-19. The chain carries TRBV3-1 (or the pseudogene TRBV3-2) and TRBJ2-7, with D possibly matching TRBD1 (5 bases). Sequencing was done on a sample of peripheral blood. CDR3 sequence reads: CASSQIGHYEQYF. CDR3 DNA sequence: TGTGCCAGCAGCCAAATAGGACATTACGAGCAGTACTTC.